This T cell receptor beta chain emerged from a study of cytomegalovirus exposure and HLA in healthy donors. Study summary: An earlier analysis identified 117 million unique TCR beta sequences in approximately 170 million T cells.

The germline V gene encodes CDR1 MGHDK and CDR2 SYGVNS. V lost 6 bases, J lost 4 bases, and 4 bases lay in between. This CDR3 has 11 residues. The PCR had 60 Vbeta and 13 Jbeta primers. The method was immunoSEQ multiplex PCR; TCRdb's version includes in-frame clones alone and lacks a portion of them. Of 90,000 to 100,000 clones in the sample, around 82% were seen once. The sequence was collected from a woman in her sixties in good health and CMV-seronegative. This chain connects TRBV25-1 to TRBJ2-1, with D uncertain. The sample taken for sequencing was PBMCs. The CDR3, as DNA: TGTGCCAGCAGGCAGTACAATGAGCAGTTCTTC. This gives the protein CASRQYNEQFF.